The present T cell receptor beta chain was sequenced within a study of control samples from healthy donors and cancer patients. Germline CDR1 is MNHEY and CDR2 is SMNVEV (reference sequence). The CDR3 is made up of 15 amino acids. Germline trimming cut 6 bases from V and 4 bases from J; bases unmatched to any gene: 7. Clones were sequenced by immunoSEQ multiplex PCR, and TCRdb holds only the in-frame ones, with some missing. The sample yields around 31,000 clones, approximately 95% seen once. The clonotype comes from a man aged 55 to 70 in good health. This chain uses TRBV27 with TRBJ1-2, with TRBD1 identical over 11 bases. The sequenced sample was blood. CDR3 in DNA: TGTGCCAGCAGGGTTGGGACAGGGGGAAGCTATGGCTACACCTTC. Encoded protein: CASRVGTGGSYGYTF.